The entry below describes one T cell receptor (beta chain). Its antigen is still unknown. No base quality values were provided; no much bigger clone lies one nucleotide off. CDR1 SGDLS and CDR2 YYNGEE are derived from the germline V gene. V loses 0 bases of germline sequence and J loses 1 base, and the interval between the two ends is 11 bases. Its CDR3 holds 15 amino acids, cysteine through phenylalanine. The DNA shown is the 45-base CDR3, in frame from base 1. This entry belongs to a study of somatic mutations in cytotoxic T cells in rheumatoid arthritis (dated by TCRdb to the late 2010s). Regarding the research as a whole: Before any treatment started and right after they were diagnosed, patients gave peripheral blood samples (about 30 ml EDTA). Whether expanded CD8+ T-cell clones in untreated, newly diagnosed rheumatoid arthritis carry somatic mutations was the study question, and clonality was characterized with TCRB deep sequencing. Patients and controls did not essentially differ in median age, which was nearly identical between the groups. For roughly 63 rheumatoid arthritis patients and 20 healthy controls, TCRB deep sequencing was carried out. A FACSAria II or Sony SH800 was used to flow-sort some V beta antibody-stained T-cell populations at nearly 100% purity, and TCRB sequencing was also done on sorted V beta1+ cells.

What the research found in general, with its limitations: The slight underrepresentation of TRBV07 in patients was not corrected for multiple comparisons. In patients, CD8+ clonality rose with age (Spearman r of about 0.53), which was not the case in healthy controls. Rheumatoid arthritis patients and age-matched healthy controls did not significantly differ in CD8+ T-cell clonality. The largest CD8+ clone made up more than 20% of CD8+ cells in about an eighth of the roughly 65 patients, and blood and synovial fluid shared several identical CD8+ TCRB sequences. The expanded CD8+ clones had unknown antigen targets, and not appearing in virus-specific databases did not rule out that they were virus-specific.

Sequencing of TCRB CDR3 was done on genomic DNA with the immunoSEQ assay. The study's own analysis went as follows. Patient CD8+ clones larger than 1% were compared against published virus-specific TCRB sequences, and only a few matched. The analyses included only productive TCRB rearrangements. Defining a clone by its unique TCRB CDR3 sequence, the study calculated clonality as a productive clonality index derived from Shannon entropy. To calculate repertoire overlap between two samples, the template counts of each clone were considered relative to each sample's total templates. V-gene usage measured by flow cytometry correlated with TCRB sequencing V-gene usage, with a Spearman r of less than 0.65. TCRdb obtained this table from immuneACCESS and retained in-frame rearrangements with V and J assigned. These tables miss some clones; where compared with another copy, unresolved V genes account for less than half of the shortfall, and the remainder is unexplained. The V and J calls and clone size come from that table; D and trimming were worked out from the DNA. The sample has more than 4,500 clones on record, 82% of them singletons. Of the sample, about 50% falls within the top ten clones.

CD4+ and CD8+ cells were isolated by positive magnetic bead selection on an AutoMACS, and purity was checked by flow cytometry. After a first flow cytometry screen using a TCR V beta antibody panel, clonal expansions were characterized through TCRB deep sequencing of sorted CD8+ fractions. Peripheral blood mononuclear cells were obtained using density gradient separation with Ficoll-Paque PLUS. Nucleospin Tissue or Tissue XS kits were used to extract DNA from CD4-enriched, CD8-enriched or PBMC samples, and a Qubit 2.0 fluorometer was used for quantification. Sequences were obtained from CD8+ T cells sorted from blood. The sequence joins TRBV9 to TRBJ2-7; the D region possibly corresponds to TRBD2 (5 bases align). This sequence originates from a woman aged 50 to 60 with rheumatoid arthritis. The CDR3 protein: CASSVDGGRSYEQYF. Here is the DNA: TGTGCCAGCAGCGTAGATGGCGGGCGTTCCTACGAGCAGTACTTC.